This T cell receptor (beta chain) comes out of a study of T cell repertoires in cytomegalovirus infection. Comments on this clonotype: No antigen is known for it.

Germline V gene lookup returns CDR1 SGHVS and CDR2 FNYEAQ. Germline trimming cut 10 bases from V and 2 bases from J; bases unmatched to any gene: 7. CDR3 size: 16 residues. Findings and caveats of the study: Dominant in the ex vivo response were TCR beta clonotypes restricted by HLA-C and specific for CMV.

MiXCR, applied by TCRdb to the reads, yields one record per CDR3 protein. Here the sample spans approximately 910,000 distinct CDR3 sequences, 31% being singletons. This chain uses TRBV7-6 with TRBJ2-2, with 13 nucleotides matching TRBD2. The sample was cultured CD8+ T cells from PBMCs, taken from culture after CMV antigen stimulation. This TCR was sampled from a human donor in good health (CMV status not recorded). Some clones in this sample may be carry-over from other donors' samples. The CDR3 nucleotides are TGTGCCACCCGGACTAGCGGGGGCCCAAACACCGGGGAGCTGTTTTTT. Protein: CATRTSGGPNTGELFF.